This paragraph covers one T cell receptor (beta chain) sequence. TCRdb keeps only in-frame clones here, not all; method: immunoSEQ multiplex PCR. The sample includes about 80,000 clones, roughly 90% of them seen just once. The data derive from a study of OX40 agonist ivuxolimab in advanced cancers. The material sequenced was CD4+ or CD8+ T cells sorted from blood, taken in a trial of the OX40 agonist ivuxolimab. The TCR comes from an adult with an advanced solid tumor such as melanoma, head and neck, liver or kidney cancer.

The chain's CDR3 is CASSQDVEGFYNEQFF. Here the CDR3 DNA reads TGTGCCAGCAGCCAAGATGTGGAGGGTTTTTACAATGAGCAGTTCTTC. The rearrangement links TRBV4-2 to TRBJ2-1; possible D gene TRBD2, 6 bases. Germline CDR1 and CDR2: LGHNA and YNFKEQ. CDR3 length equals 16 residues. The V and J ends lost 0 bases and 4 bases respectively, with 13 bases between them.